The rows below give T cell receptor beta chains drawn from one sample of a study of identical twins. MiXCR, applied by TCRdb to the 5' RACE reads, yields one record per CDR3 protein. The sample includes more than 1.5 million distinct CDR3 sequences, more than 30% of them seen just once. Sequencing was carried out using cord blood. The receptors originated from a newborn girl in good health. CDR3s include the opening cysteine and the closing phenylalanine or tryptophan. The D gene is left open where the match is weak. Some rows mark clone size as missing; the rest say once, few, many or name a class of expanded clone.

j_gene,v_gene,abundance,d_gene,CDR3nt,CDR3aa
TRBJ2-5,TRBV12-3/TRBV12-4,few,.,TGTGCCAGCAGTTTAGCTAATTTGCGGGGCCGGAAGTACTTC,CASSLANLRGRKYF
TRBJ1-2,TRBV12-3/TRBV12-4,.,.,TGTGCCAGCACCCTCGGGACTGACATAAGGGCTAACTATGGCTACACCTTC,CASTLGTDIRANYGYTF
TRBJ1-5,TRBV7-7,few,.,TGTGCTAGCAGCTTACGGGTTAGAGAGTCAGGCGGCTATAGCAATCAGCCCCAGCATTTT,CASSLRVRESGGYSNQPQHF
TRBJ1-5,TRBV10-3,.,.,TGTGCCATCACCCCTACAGGGAATCAGCCCCAGCATTTT,CAITPTGNQPQHF
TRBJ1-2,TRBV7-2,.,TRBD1,TGTGCCAGCAGCGCAGACAGGGGACCAATCTATGGCTACACCTTC,CASSADRGPIYGYTF
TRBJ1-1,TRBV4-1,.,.,TGCGCCAGCAGCCATAGTAGTCGGAACACTGAAGCTTTCTTT,CASSHSSRNTEAFF
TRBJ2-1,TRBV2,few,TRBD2,TGTGCCAGCAGTGAAGGGTTGGGCGGGGGACCCTTAGGCAATGAGCAGTTCTTC,CASSEGLGGGPLGNEQFF
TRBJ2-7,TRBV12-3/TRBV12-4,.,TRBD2,TGTGCCAGCAGTTTAATAGCGGGCGGCGGGTTGGACGAGCAGTACTTC,CASSLIAGGGLDEQYF
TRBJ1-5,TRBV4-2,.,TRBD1,TGTGCCAGCAGCCAAGCGAAGACAGGGCTAGGCAATCAGCCCCAGCATTTT,CASSQAKTGLGNQPQHF
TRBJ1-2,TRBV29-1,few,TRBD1,TGCAGCGTCAGGACAGGGAGTGACTATGGCTACACCTTC,CSVRTGSDYGYTF
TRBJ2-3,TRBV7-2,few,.,TGTGCCAGCAGCGCCACGTTAGCGACCACAGATACGCAGTATTTT,CASSATLATTDTQYF
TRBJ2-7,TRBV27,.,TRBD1,TGTGCCAGCAGTTTATGGGGACAGACAGGGGTCCACGAGCAGTACTTC,CASSLWGQTGVHEQYF
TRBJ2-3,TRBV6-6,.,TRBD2,TGTGCCAGCAGTTACCCCGGGACTAGCGGAGATACGCAGTATTTT,CASSYPGTSGDTQYF